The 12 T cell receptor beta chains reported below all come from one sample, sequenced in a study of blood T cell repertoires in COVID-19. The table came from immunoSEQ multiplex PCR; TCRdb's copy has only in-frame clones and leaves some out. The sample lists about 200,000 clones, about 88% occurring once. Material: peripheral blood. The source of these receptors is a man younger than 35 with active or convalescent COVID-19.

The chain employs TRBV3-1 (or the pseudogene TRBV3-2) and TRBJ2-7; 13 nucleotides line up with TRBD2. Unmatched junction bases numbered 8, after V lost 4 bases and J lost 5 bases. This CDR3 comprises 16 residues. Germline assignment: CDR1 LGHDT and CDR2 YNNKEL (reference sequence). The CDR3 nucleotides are TGTGCCAGCAGCCGCGTCACTAGCGGGGGGGTAAACGAGCAGTACTTC. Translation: CASSRVTSGGVNEQYF.

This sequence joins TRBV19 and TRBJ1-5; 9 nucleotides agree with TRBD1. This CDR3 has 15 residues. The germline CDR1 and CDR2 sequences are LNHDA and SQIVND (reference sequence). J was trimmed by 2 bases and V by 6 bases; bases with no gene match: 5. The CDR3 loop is CASSVRTGGNQPQHF. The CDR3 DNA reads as TGTGCCAGTAGCGTGAGGACAGGGGGCAATCAGCCCCAGCATTTT.

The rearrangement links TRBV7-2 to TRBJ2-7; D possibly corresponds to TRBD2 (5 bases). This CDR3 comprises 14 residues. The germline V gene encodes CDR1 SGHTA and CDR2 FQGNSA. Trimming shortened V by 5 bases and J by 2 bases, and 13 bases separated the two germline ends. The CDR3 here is CASSAGLPPYEQYF. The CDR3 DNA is TGTGCCAGCAGCGCCGGACTCCCCCCCTACGAGCAGTACTTC. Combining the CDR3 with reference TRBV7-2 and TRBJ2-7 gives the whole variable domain GAGVSQSPSNKVTEKGKDVELRCDPISGHTALYWYRQSLGQGLEFLIYFQGNSAPDKSGLPSDRFSAERTGGSVSTLTIQRTQQEDSAVYLCASSAGLPPYEQYFGPGTRLTVT.

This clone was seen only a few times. CDR3 in amino acids: CASSFKLVTGWDRGFSSGNTIYF. The CDR3, as DNA: TGTGCCAGCAGTTTTAAGTTAGTCACCGGTTGGGACAGGGGGTTTAGCTCTGGAAACACCATATATTTT. V is TRBV28 and J is TRBJ1-3; 11 bases fit TRBD1. Losses at the gene ends were 3 bases for V and 0 bases for J; bases not matched to a gene: 22. Germline-derived CDR1 and CDR2 are MDHEN and SYDVKM. The CDR3 is made up of 23 amino acids.

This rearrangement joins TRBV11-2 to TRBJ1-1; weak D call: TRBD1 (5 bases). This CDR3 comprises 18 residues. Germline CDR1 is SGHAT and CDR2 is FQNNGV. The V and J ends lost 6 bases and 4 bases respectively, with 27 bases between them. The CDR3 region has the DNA TGTGCCAGCAGTTCTCCCCCAGGGTATCTATCAAGGGGCACTGAAGCTTTCTTT. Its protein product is CASSSPPGYLSRGTEAFF.

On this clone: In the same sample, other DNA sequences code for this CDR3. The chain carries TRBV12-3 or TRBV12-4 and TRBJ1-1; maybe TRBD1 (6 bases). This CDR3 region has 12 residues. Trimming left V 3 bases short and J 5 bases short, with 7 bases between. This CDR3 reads CASSFRGTEAFF. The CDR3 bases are TGTGCCAGCAGTTTTAGGGGGACTGAAGCTTTCTTT.

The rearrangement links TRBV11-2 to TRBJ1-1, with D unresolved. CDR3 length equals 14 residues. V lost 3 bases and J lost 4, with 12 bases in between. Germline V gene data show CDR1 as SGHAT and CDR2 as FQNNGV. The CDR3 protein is CASSFTAAGTEAFF. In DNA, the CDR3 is TGTGCCAGCAGCTTCACGGCAGCGGGCACTGAAGCTTTCTTT.

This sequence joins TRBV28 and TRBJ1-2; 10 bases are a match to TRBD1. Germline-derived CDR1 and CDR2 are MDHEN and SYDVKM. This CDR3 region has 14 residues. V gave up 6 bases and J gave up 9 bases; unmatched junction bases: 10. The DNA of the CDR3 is TGTGCCAGCAGAAAAGGACAGGGGGTTAGGAGCTACACCTTC. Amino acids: CASRKGQGVRSYTF.

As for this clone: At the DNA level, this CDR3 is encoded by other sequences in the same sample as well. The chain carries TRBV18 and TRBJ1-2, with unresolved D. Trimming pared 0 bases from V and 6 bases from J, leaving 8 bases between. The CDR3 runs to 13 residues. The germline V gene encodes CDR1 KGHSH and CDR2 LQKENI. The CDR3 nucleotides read TGTGCCAGCTCACCACCGGGGAGTGATGGCTACACCTTC. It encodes CASSPPGSDGYTF.

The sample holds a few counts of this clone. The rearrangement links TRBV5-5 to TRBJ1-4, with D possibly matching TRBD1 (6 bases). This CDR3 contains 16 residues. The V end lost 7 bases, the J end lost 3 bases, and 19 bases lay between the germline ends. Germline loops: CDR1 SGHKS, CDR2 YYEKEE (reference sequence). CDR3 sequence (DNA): TGTGCCAGCTCCCGGACAGCGTATATGTCTAATGAAAAACTGTTTTTT. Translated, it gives CASSRTAYMSNEKLFF.

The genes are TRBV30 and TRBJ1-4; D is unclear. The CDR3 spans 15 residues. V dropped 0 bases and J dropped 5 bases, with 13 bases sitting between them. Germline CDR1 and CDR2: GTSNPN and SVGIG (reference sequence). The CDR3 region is CAWSVGNSLNEKLFF. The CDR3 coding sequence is TGTGCCTGGAGTGTTGGAAACAGCCTAAATGAAAAACTGTTTTTT.

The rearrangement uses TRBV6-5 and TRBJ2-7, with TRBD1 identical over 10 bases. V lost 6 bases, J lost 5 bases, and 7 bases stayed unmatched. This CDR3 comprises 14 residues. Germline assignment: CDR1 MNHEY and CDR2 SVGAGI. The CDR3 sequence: CASSTGTGADEQYF. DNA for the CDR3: TGTGCCAGCAGCACCGGGACAGGGGCGGACGAGCAGTACTTC.